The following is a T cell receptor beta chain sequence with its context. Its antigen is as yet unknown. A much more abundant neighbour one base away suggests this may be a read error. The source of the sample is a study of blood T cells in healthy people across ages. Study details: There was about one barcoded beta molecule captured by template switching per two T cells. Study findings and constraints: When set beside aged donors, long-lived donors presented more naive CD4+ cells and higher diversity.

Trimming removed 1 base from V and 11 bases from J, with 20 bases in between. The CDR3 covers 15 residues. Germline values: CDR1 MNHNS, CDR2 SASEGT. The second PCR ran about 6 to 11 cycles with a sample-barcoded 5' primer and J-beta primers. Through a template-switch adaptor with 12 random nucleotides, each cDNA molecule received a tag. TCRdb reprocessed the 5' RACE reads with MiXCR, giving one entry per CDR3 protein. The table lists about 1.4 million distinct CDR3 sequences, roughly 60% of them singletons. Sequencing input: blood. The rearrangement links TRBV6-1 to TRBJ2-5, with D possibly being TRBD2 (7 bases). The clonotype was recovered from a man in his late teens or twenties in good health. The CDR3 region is CASSEGGGGYNEQYF. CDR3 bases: TGTGCCAGCAGTGAAGGTGGGGGGGGCTACAATGAGCAGTACTTC.